The rows below give T cell receptor beta chains drawn from one sample of a study of technical replicates of blood from a handful of donors. Generated by immunoSEQ multiplex PCR, the TCRdb table keeps only in-frame clones and is missing some. The sample consists of approximately 82,000 clones, about nine tenths of them appearing once. Sequenced input: T cells isolated from PBMCs. These receptors came from a human donor in good health. Some clones in this sample may be carry-over from other donors' samples. The CDR3 runs from the conserved cysteine through the conserved F or W. D genes are given only for firm matches. The size entry is marked missing in some rows and otherwise reads once, few, many or a size class.

CDR3nt	CDR3aa	v_gene	j_gene	abundance	d_gene
TGCGCCAGCAGCCAAGATCATTTATTCGATAGCGGCGGCACAGATACGCAGTATTTT	CASSQDHLFDSGGTDTQYF	TRBV4-3	TRBJ2-3	.	.
TGTGCCAGCAGCCAACGTGGGGCAGGGGGCAATCAGCCCCAGCATTTT	CASSQRGAGGNQPQHF	TRBV7-8	TRBJ1-5	.	.
TGTGCCAGTAGTATAGATCTCGTCCTTTCCTACAATGAGCAGTTCTTC	CASSIDLVLSYNEQFF	TRBV19	TRBJ2-1	once	.
TGTGCCAGCAGCTCGACAGGGGAGGACTATGGCTACACCTTC	CASSSTGEDYGYTF	TRBV9	TRBJ1-2	.	TRBD1
TGTGCCAGCAGCCCTCGGGGGATAAGCACAGATACGCAGTATTTT	CASSPRGISTDTQYF	TRBV7-9	TRBJ2-3	.	.
TGTGCCATCAGTGTGACTTCCTACGAGCAGTACTTC	CAISVTSYEQYF	TRBV10-3	TRBJ2-7	.	.
TGTGCCAGCAGCCCACCCACAGGCCTCTCCTACTCTGGAAACACCATATATTTT	CASSPPTGLSYSGNTIYF	TRBV11-3	TRBJ1-3	.	.
TGTGCCAGCACTGCCTTTAGCTCCTACAATGAGCAGTTCTTC	CASTAFSSYNEQFF	TRBV6-6	TRBJ2-1	.	.
TGTGCCACCAGCGGAACTAGCGGGAGGGGCAAAAACATTCAGTACTTC	CATSGTSGRGKNIQYF	TRBV15	TRBJ2-4	.	TRBD2
TGTGCCAGCAGCTCCCTCCACGGTAGCAATCAGCCCCAGCATTTT	CASSSLHGSNQPQHF	TRBV7-6	TRBJ1-5	.	.
TGTGCCTGGGGACAGGGAGGTCAGCCCCAGCATTTT	CAWGQGGQPQHF	TRBV30	TRBJ1-5	.	TRBD1
TGTGCCACCCGCGTCTTTAACTATGGCTACACCTTC	CATRVFNYGYTF	TRBV6-5	TRBJ1-2	.	.
TGCAGTGCTAGCTCTCAGGGCGGCTACACCTTC	CSASSQGGYTF	TRBV20-1	TRBJ1-2	.	.
TGTGCCAGCAGTCCTTACCGGGACAGCGGTGGCTACACCTTC	CASSPYRDSGGYTF	TRBV28	TRBJ1-2	.	TRBD1
TGTGCCATCAGTGAACACACCGGACTAGCACAAGAGACCCAGTACTTC	CAISEHTGLAQETQYF	TRBV10-3	TRBJ2-5	.	TRBD2
TGTGCCAGCAGTCCGGGACAGGGGTACAACGAGCAGTACTTC	CASSPGQGYNEQYF	TRBV6-5	TRBJ2-7	.	TRBD1
TGTGCCAGCAGCTTGAAGAGGGATGAAAAACTGTTTTTT	CASSLKRDEKLFF	TRBV5-4	TRBJ1-4	.	.
TGTGCCAGCAGCTTAATAGTCTCCTACAATGAGCAGTTCTTC	CASSLIVSYNEQFF	TRBV7-9	TRBJ2-1	.	.
TGTGCCAGCAGTTTAGCGGGAGTCTCCTACGAGCAGTACTTC	CASSLAGVSYEQYF	TRBV28	TRBJ2-7	.	TRBD2
TGTGCCAGCAGTCTACAGGGTAATAGCAATCAGCCCCAGCATTTT	CASSLQGNSNQPQHF	TRBV28	TRBJ1-5	.	.
TGTGCCAGCAGTGGGCACAGACAGGGTGGTGATGAAAAACTGTTTTTT	CASSGHRQGGDEKLFF	TRBV28	TRBJ1-4	once	TRBD1
TGTGCCAGCAGCCCGGGGGCTGAAGCTTTCTTT	CASSPGAEAFF	TRBV2	TRBJ1-1	.	.
TGTGCCAGCTCTCAGGTGGGACAGGCTCTTAACACTGAAGCTTTCTTT	CASSQVGQALNTEAFF	TRBV18	TRBJ1-1	.	TRBD1
TGTGCCAGCAGCGTGAGCGGGAGCCACTACAATGAGCAGTTCTTC	CASSVSGSHYNEQFF	TRBV9	TRBJ2-1	once	TRBD2
TGTGCCAGCAGCGTAGCAGCTAGCGGGACGGCAGATACGCAGTATTTT	CASSVAASGTADTQYF	TRBV9	TRBJ2-3	.	TRBD2
TGTGCCAGCAGTGACAGGGGTTGGGAGACCCAGTACTTC	CASSDRGWETQYF	TRBV7-8	TRBJ2-5	.	TRBD1
TGTGCCACCGCGGAGTGGTATCGGAACACCGGGGAGCTGTTTTTT	CATAEWYRNTGELFF	TRBV19	TRBJ2-2	.	.
TGTGCCAGCGGAGGGGACGTTTGGGGTGGTCAGCCCCAGCATTTT	CASGGDVWGGQPQHF	TRBV6-1	TRBJ1-5	.	.
TGTGCCAGCAGCTTGATGGGGGAGGGCCTGAATGAGCAGTTCTTC	CASSLMGEGLNEQFF	TRBV5-6	TRBJ2-1	.	TRBD2
TGTGCCAGCAGCTTGTACAGGGCAACTAATGAAAAACTGTTTTTT	CASSLYRATNEKLFF	TRBV7-9	TRBJ1-4	once	.
TGTGCCAGCAGCTTAGCGTCAGGAGGTAATGAAAAACTGTTTTTT	CASSLASGGNEKLFF	TRBV11-2	TRBJ1-4	.	.
TGTGCCAGCAGCCAGGCAGGGACAGGGAGGAAGGATGAGCAGTTCTTC	CASSQAGTGRKDEQFF	TRBV4-2	TRBJ2-1	.	TRBD1
TGTGCCAGCAGTGCTAGGGTTCGGGGTGAGCAGTTCTTC	CASSARVRGEQFF	TRBV6-5	TRBJ2-1	once	.
TGTGCCAGCACCCCGGGACTAGGGCACAGGGAGACCCAGTACTTC	CASTPGLGHRETQYF	TRBV28	TRBJ2-5	.	TRBD2
TGTGCCAGTCTCCATCTACAGGTGGACACTGAAGCTTTCTTT	CASLHLQVDTEAFF	TRBV19	TRBJ1-1	.	.